What follows are 5 T cell receptor beta chains derived from one specimen sequenced in a study of radiotherapy plus CTLA-4 blockade in lung cancer. Clones were sequenced by immunoSEQ multiplex PCR, and TCRdb holds only the in-frame ones, with some missing. Found here are around 86,000 clones, around 83% of them singletons; the top ten hold 0.65% to 0.95%. The material sequenced was peripheral blood, taken from a patient treated with radiotherapy plus ipilimumab. Source of these receptors: a human donor with non-small cell lung cancer who had stable disease on radiotherapy plus ipilimumab.

CDR3 sequence: CSVEIDSNTDTQYF. As DNA, the CDR3 is TGCAGCGTTGAAATAGACAGCAACACAGATACGCAGTATTTT. The rearrangement links TRBV29-1 to TRBJ2-3; D is perhaps TRBD1 (5 bases). The V gene's germline CDR1 is SQVTM and CDR2 ANQGSEA. V lost 2 bases and J lost 2, with 11 bases in between. The CDR3 sequence is 14 residues long.

Only one count was recorded for this clone. The chain carries TRBV4-1 and TRBJ1-4, with 11 bases identical to TRBD1. With 5 bases clipped from V and 0 bases from J, the junction kept 5 bases outside the gene matches. Germline V gene sequence: CDR1 MGHRA, CDR2 YSYEKL. The CDR3 consists of 17 residues. The CDR3 nucleotides are TGCGCCAGCAGCTCGGACAGGGGGCGTGCAACTAATGAAAAACTGTTTTTT. It encodes CASSSDRGRATNEKLFF.

This chain uses TRBV9 with TRBJ2-1; 10 nucleotides agree with TRBD2. After removal of 0 bases from V and 4 bases from J, the junction contained 4 bases not matched to a gene. This CDR3 spans 16 amino acids. The germline CDR1 and CDR2 sequences are SGDLS and YYNGEE. CDR3: CASSVVTSGVYNEQFF. The CDR3 region has the DNA TGTGCCAGCAGCGTAGTCACTAGCGGGGTTTACAATGAGCAGTTCTTC.

This CDR3 reads CASSLPGQETDTQYF. CDR3 DNA: TGTGCCAGCAGCTTACCAGGGCAGGAGACAGATACGCAGTATTTT. The chain combines TRBV5-4 with TRBJ2-3, with D possibly being TRBD1 (5 bases). Germline-derived CDR1 and CDR2 are SGHNT and YYREEE (reference sequence). The CDR3 has 15 residues. Trimming left V 2 bases short and J 3 bases short, with 13 bases between. The entire variable domain, with the rest obtained from reference TRBV5-4 and TRBJ2-3, is as follows: ETGVTQSPTHLIKTRGQQVTLRCSSQSGHNTVSWYQQALGQGPQFIFQYYREEENGRGNFPPRFSGLQFPNYSSELNVNALELDDSALYLCASSLPGQETDTQYFGPGTRLTVL.

The chain joins TRBV11-3 to TRBJ2-7; the D is unclear. Germline values: CDR1 SGHNT, CDR2 YENEEA. The CDR3 is 12 residues long. V was pared by 0 bases and J by 5 bases, with 5 bases between. The CDR3 is CASSLDTHEQYF. Written as DNA, the CDR3 is TGTGCCAGCAGCTTAGATACCCACGAGCAGTACTTC.